This T cell receptor beta chain was sequenced in a study of shared clonotypes between healthy human individuals (TCRdb year 2020). For the study in its entirety: The cohort comprised two women and a few men aged 18 to 49 years. Libraries were prepared and TCR repertoires were sequenced by different laboratories using diverse techniques, in order to increase sequencing depth and limit assay-specific biases. Between about 0.9 and 9 billion PBMCs per donor were obtained by leukapheresis. Blood TCR repertoires of roughly five healthy adults were deeply sequenced to estimate repertoire size and the extent of clonotype sharing between individuals.

TCR CDR3 regions were amplified from genomic DNA by multiplex PCR using the deep immunoSEQ assay. Extracted genomic DNA from each cell subset was spread evenly across all wells of several immunoSEQ 96-well plates, with each plate serving as a replicate. For unsorted PBMC, each replicate PCR was loaded with 300 to 350 ng genomic DNA, equivalent to 30,000 or so T cell genomes. Genomic DNA from unsorted PBMC was sequenced over ten immunoSEQ deep assay plates. The purified libraries were quantified using a Qubit 3.0 fluorometer, sized with a Bioanalyzer 2100, and then quantified again using the KAPA Library Quantification kit. Every immunoSEQ 96-well plate was sequenced on a dedicated single-read 150-cycle Illumina NextSeq 550 flow cell. The authors' pipeline ran thus. Because the immunoSEQ output included only junctional sequences and no quality scores, the filtering could not be the same as the filtering used for full-length reads. Sequences were annotated with PyIR, a Python wrapper for IgBLAST v1.9, using IMGT germline references to assign V/J genes and CDR3. Any read was removed if the V/J assignment was weak (E-value above 1e-6), the CDR3 was missing, or the read contained stop codons, out-of-frame junctions, or ambiguous translated residues. V3J clonotypes were defined as sequences sharing an identical inferred V gene, J gene, and CDR3 amino acid sequence. To compute the percentage overlap between repertoires, the number of shared unique clonotypes was divided by the size of the smaller repertoire. Richness of each repertoire was evaluated using RTK rarefaction, the Chao1 estimator, and Recon v2.1 estimates of unobserved clonotypes. The source is immuneACCESS, and TCRdb retained only in-frame sequences with V and J called. Part of the clones is not carried over; for the studies checked, unresolved V genes explain less than half of this, and the remainder is unexplained. That table furnishes V, J and clone size, whereas the DNA furnished D and trimming. The sample profile shows about 480,000 clones; more than 65% of them were found once. The ten largest account for 10% to 15% of the sample.

V sheds 1 base and J sheds 2 bases, leaving 9 bases between their ends. Spanning cysteine to phenylalanine, the CDR3 consists of 14 amino acids. Here the CDR3 DNA is all that survives: 42 bases in frame from base 1. CDR1 is given as SGHTA and CDR2 as FQGNSA, both from the germline V gene. The donors were healthy, HIV-negative adults with no recently reported acute infections or vaccinations. Every donor was a Caucasian adult residing in Nashville, Tennessee, USA. In the unsorted samples, 70 million to 90 million PBMCs were counted, and genomic DNA was extracted using the QIAamp DNA Blood Mini kit. After blood collection by leukapheresis, PBMCs were isolated using Ficoll-Histopaque density gradient centrifugation and then cryopreserved in the vapor phase of liquid nitrogen. Comment on this clone: Its antigen is currently not known. No qualities accompany the bases; no much larger clone lies one base away.

Summary of the overall study and its limitations: Pairwise subsampling led to the expectation that sequencing depth would affect the degree of clonotype sharing among donors. Because the study included only a small number of donors, the genetic and exposure-history diversity represented was limited. Only blood was sampled, and tissue TCR repertoires likely differ from those in blood.

The clonotype originates from a woman aged 40 to 50 in good health. Some clones in this sample may be carry-over from other donors' samples. Material for sequencing was PBMCs. The V and J genes are TRBV7-2 and TRBJ2-7; too little of a D gene remains to name it. The CDR3 region reads CASSLVQPPYEQYF. The DNA sequence is as follows: TGTGCCAGCAGCTTAGTACAGCCGCCCTACGAGCAGTACTTC. The full variable domain, completed from the reference TRBV7-2 and TRBJ2-7 proteins outside the CDR3, reads GAGVSQSPSNKVTEKGKDVELRCDPISGHTALYWYRQSLGQGLEFLIYFQGNSAPDKSGLPSDRFSAERTGGSVSTLTIQRTQQEDSAVYLCASSLVQPPYEQYFGPGTRLTVT.